The 32 T cell receptor beta chains presented below share a single source sample, sequenced in a study of tumor-infiltrating lymphocytes in primary liver carcinoma. RNA was extracted from whole blood without cell sorting, alongside germline DNA. Total RNA (around 0.45 ug) served as template for TCR beta cDNA synthesis primed by a constant-region primer. It was through three nested multiplex PCR rounds of slightly modified ARM-PCR that TCR beta libraries arose. The two initial PCR rounds, roughly 11 cycles each, used TRBV1-TRBV30 forward and C-beta reverse primers. Each CDR3 protein is one row after TCRdb ran MiXCR on the multiplex PCR reads. In the table there are approximately 330,000 distinct CDR3 sequences, about 61% of which are singletons. Sequenced input: peripheral blood. The source is a middle-aged man with primary liver carcinoma and hepatitis B virus infection.

This clonotype was picked up many times. The genes are TRBV5-6 and TRBJ2-5, with D uncertain. Trimming took 0 bases from V and 5 from J, leaving 5 bases between them. The CDR3 spans 12 residues. Looked up from germline, CDR1 is SGHDT and CDR2 is YYEEEE. This chain's CDR3 is CASSLEQETQYF. The CDR3 nucleotides are TGTGCCAGCAGCTTGGAGCAGGAGACCCAGTACTTC.

This clonotype was found a few times. A read error is possible here, since a much larger clone lies one base away. The genes are TRBV12-3 or TRBV12-4 and TRBJ2-1; weak D call: TRBD1 (5 bases). The J call may be faulty, since TRBJ2-7 better matches the DNA end. The CDR3 has 13 amino acids. CDR3 residues: CASTWTNYNEQYF. In DNA form, the CDR3 reads TGTGCCAGCACCTGGACAAATTACAATGAGCAGTACTTC.

This clonotype was observed a handful of times. CDR3 region: CASSLGLGDYNEQFF. DNA for the CDR3: TGTGCCAGCAGTTTAGGGCTAGGGGACTACAATGAGCAGTTCTTC. The genes are TRBV28 and TRBJ2-1; a weak D match, TRBD1 (5 bases). Germline V CDR1 and CDR2: MDHEN, SYDVKM. V gave up 2 bases and J gave up 3 bases, with 11 bases separating them. The CDR3 is 15 amino acids.

This clonotype was observed at least ten times. At one end the junction does not follow the germline gene, possibly because of a read error. This rearrangement joins TRBV6-5 to TRBJ2-1; the match to TRBD1 covers 9 bases. The CDR3 runs 15 residues. The germline gives CDR1 MNHEY, CDR2 SVGAGI. CDR3 region: CASSPTGGSHNEQFF. The DNA for the CDR3 is TGTGCCAGCAGCCCAACAGGGGGCTCCCACAATGAGCAGTTCTTC.

This clonotype occurred a few times. This rearrangement joins TRBV28 to TRBJ2-7; D ambiguous. CDR3 size: 11 residues. Germline assignment: CDR1 MDHEN and CDR2 SYDVKM. Trimming took off 6 bases at V and 5 bases at J, with 8 bases between the two ends. The CDR3 coding sequence is TGTGCCAGCAGGGGTTGGCACGAGCAGTACTTC. Translating it yields CASRGWHEQYF.

This clonotype was picked up many times. The chain links TRBV11-2 to TRBJ2-7; the match to TRBD2 covers 11 bases. Germline V gene lookup returns CDR1 SGHAT and CDR2 FQNNGV. CDR3 length: 15 amino acids. Trimming removed 1 base from V and 3 bases from J; junction bases left unmatched: 2. CDR3 in amino acids: CASSLGLAGNYEQYF. DNA for the CDR3: TGTGCCAGCAGCTTAGGACTAGCGGGAAACTACGAGCAGTACTTC.

On this clonotype: Just one base apart from a much larger clone, this may be a read error. V is TRBV4-3 and J is TRBJ2-7; TRBD2 agrees at 9 bases. V lost 7 bases to trimming and J lost 7 bases; unmatched junction nucleotides: 14. The CDR3 sequence is 15 residues long. Per germline, CDR1 LGHNA and CDR2 YSLEER. CDR3 residues: CASNRVAGVPGEQYF. DNA of the CDR3: TGCGCCAGCAACCGAGTAGCGGGAGTCCCGGGAGAGCAGTACTTC.

This clonotype occurred many times. The chain employs TRBV4-3 and TRBJ2-7; a weak D match, TRBD1 (5 bases). There are 15 residues in the CDR3. Germline lookup yields CDR1 LGHNA and CDR2 YSLEER. The V gene lost 1 base and the J gene lost 5 bases, with 15 bases spanning the gap. DNA for the CDR3: TGCGCCAGCAGCCAAGTTTCAGGGCAGGGCCACGAGCAGTACTTC. Protein sequence: CASSQVSGQGHEQYF.

The chain has TRBV11-2 and TRBJ2-1; unclear D gene. Trimming pared 3 bases from V and 8 bases from J, leaving 11 bases between. The CDR3 has 13 amino acids. Germline V lookup: CDR1 SGHAT, CDR2 FQNNGV. The CDR3 nucleotides are TGTGCCAGCAGCTTTGGATTAGCCTATGAGCAGTTCTTC. Protein product: CASSFGLAYEQFF.

The chain carries TRBV21-1 and TRBJ2-7; TRBD2 is taken as the D call from the table, unchecked against the DNA. TRBV21-1 is tagged as a pseudogene. The CDR3 covers 17 residues. In DNA form, the CDR3 reads TGTGCCAGCACCCTTGTCTTCTTTAGCGGCCAAACCTACGAGCAGTACTTC. The encoded protein is CASTLVFFSGQTYEQYF.

For this clonotype: One end of the junction is discordant with germline, which a read error may explain. The chain is built from TRBV6-6 and TRBJ2-5, with TRBD2 as a possible D gene (6 bases). Germline V gene sequence: CDR1 MNHNY, CDR2 SVGAGI (reference sequence). This CDR3 spans 16 amino acids. The CDR3: CASSYLGLSLQVTQYF. The CDR3 DNA reads TGTGCCAGCAGTTACCTGGGACTGAGTTTGCAAGTGACCCAGTACTTC.

The chain links TRBV7-9 to TRBJ2-5; 11 nucleotides align to TRBD2. This CDR3 has 15 amino acids. Germline V CDR1 and CDR2: SEHNR, FQNEAQ (reference sequence). Trimming took 5 bases from V and 5 from J; bases not matched to a gene: 7. This chain's CDR3 is CASSRTSGLRETQYF. The DNA for the CDR3 is TGTGCCAGCAGCCGGACTAGCGGGCTGAGGGAGACCCAGTACTTC. Complete variable domain (other parts from reference TRBV7-9 and TRBJ2-5): DTGVSQNPRHKITKRGQNVTFRCDPISEHNRLYWYRQTLGQGPEFLTYFQNEAQLEKSRLLSDRFSAERPKGSFSTLEIQRTEQGDSAMYLCASSRTSGLRETQYFGPGTRLLVL.

The chain joins TRBV29-1 to TRBJ2-2; D is ambiguous. The CDR3 has 13 amino acids. V lost 4 bases and J 4 bases, leaving 10 bases between the germline ends. CDR1 and CDR2 from the germline V gene are SQVTM and ANQGSEA. The CDR3 loop is CSVVGFTTGELFF. CDR3 DNA sequence: TGCAGCGTTGTAGGGTTTACCACCGGGGAGCTGTTTTTT.

This clonotype was detected only a few times. This chain joins TRBV7-9 and TRBJ2-5, with D possibly being TRBD1 (6 bases). V dropped 5 bases and J dropped 5 bases, with 15 bases sitting between them. The CDR3 is 14 amino acids. Looked up from germline, CDR1 is SEHNR and CDR2 is FQNEAQ (reference sequence). The CDR3 sequence: CASSPEGQGETQYF. In DNA form, the CDR3 reads TGTGCCAGCAGCCCCGAGGGCCAGGGGGAGACCCAGTACTTC.

Concerning this clonotype itself: An end of the junction does not agree with germline; a read error may underlie this. The rearrangement uses TRBV4-3 and TRBJ2-3; TRBD2 might be the D (7 bases). The CDR3 is 18 amino acids. CDR1 is LGHNA, CDR2 YSLEER, per germline. For the CDR3, the DNA is TGCGCCAGCAACCAAGATCCTGCGGGGGAGACAGGTGCGGATACGCAGTATTTT. Translated, it gives CASNQDPAGETGADTQYF.

V usage is TRBV11-2 and J usage is TRBJ2-3; TRBD1 might be the D (6 bases). CDR3 length: 16 residues. Trimming pared 7 bases from V and 2 bases from J, leaving 19 bases between. The V gene's germline CDR1 is SGHAT and CDR2 FQNNGV. CDR3: CASNSQGTVYTDTQYF. The CDR3 DNA reads as TGTGCCAGCAACTCTCAGGGGACGGTATACACAGATACGCAGTATTTT.

A note on this clonotype: The germline gene is not matched at one end of the junction; a read error may be the cause. This rearrangement joins TRBV5-6 to TRBJ2-1, with 7 bases that match TRBD2. This CDR3 has 17 amino acids. Germline V CDR1 and CDR2: SGHDT, YYEEEE. CDR3 coding DNA: TGTGCCAGCAGCTTGGGTGAACTGCGACTAGCAATAGGTGAGCAGCTCTTC. It translates to CASSLGELRLAIGEQLF.

In this sample, this clonotype turned up many times. The V gene is TRBV4-2, the J gene TRBJ2-7; D unclear. CDR1 and CDR2 (germline): LGHNA, YNFKEQ. Trimming stripped 3 bases from V and 4 bases from J, with 10 bases between. This CDR3 is 13 amino acids long. The CDR3 protein is CASSQDTLYEQYF. The DNA of the CDR3 is TGTGCCAGCAGCCAGGATACACTTTACGAGCAGTACTTC.

J is TRBJ2-7 and V is TRBV10-2; 10 bases line up with TRBD1. The germline gives CDR1 WSHSY, CDR2 SAAADI. V was clipped by 6 bases and J by 6 bases; unmatched bases: 8. The CDR3 contains 14 residues. The CDR3 loop is CASSRRDRGGEQYF. The CDR3 DNA sequence: TGCGCCAGCAGCCGCCGGGACAGGGGTGGCGAGCAGTACTTC.

As to this clonotype: This CDR3 fails to terminate in the conserved phenylalanine or tryptophan, so it likely reflects a read error. This chain uses TRBV4-2 with TRBJ2-7; TRBD1 matches at 9 bases. Germline V gene lookup returns CDR1 LGHNA and CDR2 YNFKEQ. The CDR3 has 13 amino acids. CDR3 DNA: TGTGGCAGCAGCCAGGGACAGGGCTACGAGCAGTACCTC. Its protein product is CGSSQGQGYEQYL.

This clonotype showed up just once. A read error may account for a junction end that differs from germline. V usage is TRBV11-1 and J usage is TRBJ2-1, with D possibly being TRBD2 (5 bases). Looked up from germline, CDR1 is SGHAT and CDR2 is FQDESV (reference sequence). The CDR3 runs 15 residues. CDR3 nucleotides: TGTGCCAACAGCTTAGAAATTAGCGAGCACAATGAGCAGTTCTTC. Translated, it gives CANSLEISEHNEQFF.

This clonotype was detected ten times or more. V and J are TRBV11-2 and TRBJ2-7; D may be TRBD1 (6 bases). Germline V gene lookup returns CDR1 SGHAT and CDR2 FQNNGV. V lost 4 bases and J 0 bases, leaving 10 bases between the germline ends. This CDR3 contains 14 residues. DNA for the CDR3: TGTGCCAGCAGCTCCGACAGGTACTCCTACGAGCAGTACTTC. This codes for CASSSDRYSYEQYF.

As to this clonotype: Being one base from a much bigger clone, this may be a read error. The chain is built from TRBV6-1 and TRBJ1-2; D not certain. The CDR3 extends over 15 amino acids. Germline V gene lookup returns CDR1 MNHNS and CDR2 SASEGT. The CDR3 loop is CASSDVSESTYVYTF. As DNA, the CDR3 is TGTGCCAGCAGTGACGTGTCTGAGTCGACTTATGTCTACACCTTC.

As to this clonotype: A read error may explain this, as a much larger clone is one base away. V usage is TRBV4-1 and J usage is TRBJ2-5; D may be TRBD2 (5 bases). Germline V gene lookup returns CDR1 MGHRA and CDR2 YSYEKL. This CDR3 is built from 15 residues. This CDR3 reads CARSQVRGFPETQYF. CDR3 DNA sequence: TGCGCCAGGAGCCAAGTGAGAGGGTTTCCGGAGACCCAGTACTTC.

A note on this clonotype: The junction shows a germline mismatch at one end, possibly a read error. The rearrangement joins TRBV4-2 to TRBJ1-6; D uncertain. The CDR3 is 14 residues long. The germline CDR1 and CDR2 sequences are LGHNA and YNFKEQ. DNA for the CDR3: TGTGCCTGCAGCCAAGAAGTTACAGATTCACCCCTCCACTTT. It yields the protein CACSQEVTDSPLHF.

Of note for this clonotype: The junction departs from the called germline gene at one end, perhaps through a read error. The chain has TRBV29-1 and TRBJ2-3; D is unclear. The CDR3 covers 11 residues. The V gene's germline CDR1 is SQVTM and CDR2 ANQGSEA. CDR3 amino acids: CSVENTDMQYF. The CDR3 nucleotides read TGCAGTGTTGAAAACACAGATATGCAGTATTTT.

There are a few counts of this clonotype. The CDR3 region is CASSYSGLAVTGELFF. DNA of the CDR3: TGTGCCAGCAGTTACTCGGGACTAGCGGTCACCGGGGAGCTGTTTTTT. V is TRBV6-2 or TRBV6-3 and J is TRBJ2-2, with 11 bases that match TRBD2. Germline assignment: CDR1 MNHEY and CDR2 SVGEGT. The J segment lost 4 bases and the V segment lost 0 bases, leaving 1 base of the junction unmatched. There are 16 residues in the CDR3.

About this clonotype: It may be a read error: a sequence one base away is much more abundant. The CDR3 sequence: CASSMGANTGKLFF. The CDR3, as DNA: TGTGCCAGCAGTATGGGGGCGAACACCGGGAAGCTGTTTTTT. J is TRBJ2-2 and V is TRBV6-5; tentative D call: TRBD1 (6 bases). This CDR3 region has 14 residues. Germline V gene data show CDR1 as MNHEY and CDR2 as SVGAGI.

Details on this clonotype: This may stem from a read error, because a much larger clone lies one nucleotide away. The V and J genes are TRBV10-3 and TRBJ1-6; D remains ambiguous. The CDR3 extends over 14 amino acids. The germline CDR1 and CDR2 sequences are ENHRY and SYGVKD. V lost 3 bases and J lost 8, with 11 bases in between. Written as DNA, the CDR3 is TGTGCCATCAGTGACAATCTTAAGGATTCACCCCTCCACTTT. It encodes CAISDNLKDSPLHF.

This clonotype was detected many times. The chain uses TRBV10-3 and TRBJ2-7; 10 bases agree with TRBD2. Germline values: CDR1 ENHRY, CDR2 SYGVKD. CDR3 length: 14 residues. The V and J ends lost 7 bases and 7 bases, in that order; junction bases with no gene match: 10. This CDR3 reads CAITPSGSWGEQYF. In DNA form, the CDR3 reads TGTGCCATCACACCTAGCGGGAGTTGGGGAGAGCAGTACTTC.

The chain combines TRBV5-1 with TRBJ2-5; the D is unclear. Germline values: CDR1 SGHRS, CDR2 YFSETQ. There are 13 residues in the CDR3. V was shortened by 2 bases and J by 5 bases, with 10 bases between the two germline ends. Written as DNA, the CDR3 is TGCGCCAGCAGCTTTGACGAGTGGGAGACCCAGTACTTC. Translation: CASSFDEWETQYF. Supplemented by reference TRBV5-1 and TRBJ2-5, the full variable domain reads KAGVTQTPRYLIKTRGQQVTLSCSPISGHRSVSWYQQTPGQGLQFLFEYFSETQRNKGNFPGRFSGRQFSNSRSEMNVSTLELGDSALYLCASSFDEWETQYFGPGTRLLVL.

A word on this clonotype: In this CDR3 the conserved last residue, phenylalanine or tryptophan, is missing, so a read error is likely. This chain connects TRBV6-5 to TRBJ1-1, with D maybe TRBD1 (6 bases). CDR1 and CDR2 from the germline V gene are MNHEY and SVGAGI. Trimming pared 8 bases from V and 5 bases from J, leaving 18 bases between. The CDR3 length is 14 residues. The CDR3 coding sequence is TGTGCCAGCTGGCCTCGAGGGGGTGGGACTGAAGCTTTCCTT. It codes for CASWPRGGGTEAFL.